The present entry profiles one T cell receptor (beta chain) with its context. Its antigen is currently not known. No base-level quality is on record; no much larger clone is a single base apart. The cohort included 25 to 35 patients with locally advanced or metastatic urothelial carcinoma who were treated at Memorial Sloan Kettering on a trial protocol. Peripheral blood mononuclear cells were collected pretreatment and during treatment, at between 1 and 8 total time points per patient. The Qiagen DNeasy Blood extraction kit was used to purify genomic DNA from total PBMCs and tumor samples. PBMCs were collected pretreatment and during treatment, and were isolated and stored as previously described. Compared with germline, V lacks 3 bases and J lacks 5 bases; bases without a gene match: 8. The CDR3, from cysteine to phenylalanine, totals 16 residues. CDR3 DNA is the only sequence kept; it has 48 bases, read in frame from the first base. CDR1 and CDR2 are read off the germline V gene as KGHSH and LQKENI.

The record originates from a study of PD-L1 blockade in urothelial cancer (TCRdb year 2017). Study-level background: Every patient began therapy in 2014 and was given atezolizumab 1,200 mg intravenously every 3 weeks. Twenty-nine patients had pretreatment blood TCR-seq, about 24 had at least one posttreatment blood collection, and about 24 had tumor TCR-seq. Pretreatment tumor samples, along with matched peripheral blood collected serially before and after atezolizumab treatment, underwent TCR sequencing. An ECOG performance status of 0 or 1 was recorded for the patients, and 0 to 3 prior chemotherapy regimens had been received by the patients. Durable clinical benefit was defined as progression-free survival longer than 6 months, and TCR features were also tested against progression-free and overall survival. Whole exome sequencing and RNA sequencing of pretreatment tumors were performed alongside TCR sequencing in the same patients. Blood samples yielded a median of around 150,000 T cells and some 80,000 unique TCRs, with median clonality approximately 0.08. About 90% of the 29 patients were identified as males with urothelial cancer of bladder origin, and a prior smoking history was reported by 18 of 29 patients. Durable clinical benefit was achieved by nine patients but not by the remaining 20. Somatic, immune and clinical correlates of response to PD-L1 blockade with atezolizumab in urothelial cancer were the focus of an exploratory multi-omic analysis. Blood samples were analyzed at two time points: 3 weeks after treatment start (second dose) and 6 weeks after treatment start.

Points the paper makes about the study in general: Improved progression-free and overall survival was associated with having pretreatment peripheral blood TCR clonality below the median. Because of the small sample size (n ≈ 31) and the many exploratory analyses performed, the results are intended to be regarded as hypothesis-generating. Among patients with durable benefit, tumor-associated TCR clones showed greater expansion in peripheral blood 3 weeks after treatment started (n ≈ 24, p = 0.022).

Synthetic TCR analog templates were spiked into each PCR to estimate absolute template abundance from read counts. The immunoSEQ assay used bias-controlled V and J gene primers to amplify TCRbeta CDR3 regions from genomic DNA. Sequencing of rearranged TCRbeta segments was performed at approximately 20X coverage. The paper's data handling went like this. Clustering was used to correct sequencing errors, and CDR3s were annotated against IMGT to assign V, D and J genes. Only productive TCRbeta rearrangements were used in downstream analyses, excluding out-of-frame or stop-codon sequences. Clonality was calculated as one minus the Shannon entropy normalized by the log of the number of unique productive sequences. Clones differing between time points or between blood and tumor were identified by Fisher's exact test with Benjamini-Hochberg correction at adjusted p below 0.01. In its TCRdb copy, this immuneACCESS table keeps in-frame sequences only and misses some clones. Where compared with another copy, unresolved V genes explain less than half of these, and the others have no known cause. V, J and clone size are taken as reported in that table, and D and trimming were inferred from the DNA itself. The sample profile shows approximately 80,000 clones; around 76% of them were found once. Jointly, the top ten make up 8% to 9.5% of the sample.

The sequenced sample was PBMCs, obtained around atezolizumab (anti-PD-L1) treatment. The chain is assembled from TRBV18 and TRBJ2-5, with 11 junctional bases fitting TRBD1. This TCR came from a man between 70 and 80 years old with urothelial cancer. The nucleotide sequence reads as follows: TGTGCCAGCTCACCGTACTCGGGACAGGGGGACGAGACCCAGTACTTC. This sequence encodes CASSPYSGQGDETQYF.